A single TCR beta chain is shown here with its context. No antigen is known for it. These data are taken from a study of T cell repertoires in ileal Crohn's disease. Germline V lookup: CDR1 MNHNY, CDR2 SVGAGI (reference sequence). CDR3 size: 16 residues. V gave up 5 bases and J gave up 0 bases, with 14 bases separating them. TCRdb's table, derived via immunoSEQ multiplex PCR, lists solely in-frame clones and lacks some. The profile shows about 14,000 clones, roughly 85% of them singletons. Study-level points and caveats: High-frequency clones were more common in sorted CD8 than CD4 cells.

The TCR comes from an adult with Crohn's disease. The sample comprised ileal tissue. The chain combines TRBV6-6 with TRBJ1-5; D is perhaps TRBD1 (5 bases). This chain's CDR3 is CASSLGTANSNQPQHF. CDR3 DNA sequence: TGTGCCAGCAGTCTCGGGACTGCAAATAGCAATCAGCCCCAGCATTTT.